Listed below are T cell receptor beta chains from one sample, sequenced in a study of radiation and T cells in renal cell carcinoma. The data were produced by immunoSEQ multiplex PCR, yet TCRdb's version contains in-frame clones alone and is incomplete. This sample carries around 81,000 clones, about 85% of them seen once, and the ten largest clones take under 10%. The specimen was blood, collected from a patient whose treatment included radiotherapy and nephrectomy. The receptors originated from a man aged 45-60 years with renal cell carcinoma. The CDR3 runs from the conserved cysteine through the conserved F or W. Fields, in order: J gene, V gene, clone size, D gene, CDR3 protein, CDR3 DNA. D genes are given only for firm matches. Expanded clones get a size class; other rows say once, few or many, or leave the size out.

J gene: TRBJ2-1; V gene: TRBV10-3; clone size: -; D gene: -; CDR3 protein: CAISDPKVASRAYNEQFF; CDR3 DNA: TGTGCCATCAGTGACCCTAAGGTGGCTAGCAGAGCCTACAATGAGCAGTTCTTC
J gene: TRBJ2-1; V gene: TRBV6-6; clone size: -; D gene: TRBD1; CDR3 protein: CASSEQGTAYNEQFF; CDR3 DNA: TGTGCCAGCAGCGAACAGGGGACGGCTTACAATGAGCAGTTCTTC
J gene: TRBJ1-1; V gene: TRBV13; clone size: -; D gene: -; CDR3 protein: CASSYRDYTEAFF; CDR3 DNA: TGTGCCAGCAGCTACAGGGACTACACTGAAGCTTTCTTT
J gene: TRBJ1-1; V gene: TRBV4-3; clone size: -; D gene: -; CDR3 protein: CASGRVRDTEAFF; CDR3 DNA: TGCGCCAGCGGAAGAGTCCGGGACACTGAAGCTTTCTTT
J gene: TRBJ1-2; V gene: TRBV5-6; clone size: -; D gene: -; CDR3 protein: CASSNLQGPYGYTF; CDR3 DNA: TGTGCCAGCAGCAACCTACAGGGTCCCTATGGCTACACCTTC
J gene: TRBJ1-3; V gene: TRBV28; clone size: -; D gene: TRBD1; CDR3 protein: CASSTTGTDAGNTIYF; CDR3 DNA: TGTGCCAGCAGTACGACCGGGACAGACGCTGGAAACACCATATATTTT
J gene: TRBJ1-6; V gene: TRBV2; clone size: -; D gene: -; CDR3 protein: CASSRQVLSPLHF; CDR3 DNA: TGTGCCAGCAGTAGACAGGTTCTTTCACCCCTCCACTTT
J gene: TRBJ2-3; V gene: TRBV30; clone size: -; D gene: -; CDR3 protein: CASSLSGSTDTQYF; CDR3 DNA: TGTGCCTCGTCCCTTAGCGGATCCACAGATACGCAGTATTTT
J gene: TRBJ1-4; V gene: TRBV5-6; clone size: -; D gene: -; CDR3 protein: CASSLGQEGEKLFF; CDR3 DNA: TGTGCCAGCAGCTTGGGGCAGGAGGGTGAAAAACTGTTTTTT
J gene: TRBJ1-1; V gene: TRBV11-2; clone size: -; D gene: -; CDR3 protein: CASSLGSDYEAFF; CDR3 DNA: TGTGCCAGCAGCTTAGGATCTGACTATGAAGCTTTCTTT
J gene: TRBJ2-6; V gene: TRBV15; clone size: -; D gene: -; CDR3 protein: CATSRVIWGAPLSGANVLTF; CDR3 DNA: TGTGCCACCAGCAGAGTAATTTGGGGTGCCCCACTCTCTGGGGCCAACGTCCTGACTTTC
J gene: TRBJ2-2; V gene: TRBV11-1; clone size: -; D gene: TRBD2; CDR3 protein: CASSTGLARLANTGELFF; CDR3 DNA: TGTGCCAGCAGTACGGGACTAGCGAGACTCGCGAACACCGGGGAGCTGTTTTTT
J gene: TRBJ2-1; V gene: TRBV7-2; clone size: -; D gene: TRBD2; CDR3 protein: CASSLAAGLAGGPEQFF; CDR3 DNA: TGTGCCAGCAGCTTAGCGGCAGGTCTAGCGGGGGGGCCTGAGCAGTTCTTC
J gene: TRBJ2-1; V gene: TRBV9; clone size: -; D gene: -; CDR3 protein: CASSATNQGGEQFF; CDR3 DNA: TGTGCCAGCAGCGCAACCAATCAGGGTGGAGAGCAGTTCTTC
J gene: TRBJ2-5; V gene: TRBV7-9; clone size: -; D gene: TRBD1; CDR3 protein: CASSQGVASETQYF; CDR3 DNA: TGTGCCAGCAGCCAGGGGGTTGCTTCAGAGACCCAGTACTTC
J gene: TRBJ2-7; V gene: TRBV5-1; clone size: -; D gene: TRBD1; CDR3 protein: CASSLGQGLYEQYF; CDR3 DNA: TGCGCCAGCAGCTTGGGACAGGGTCTCTACGAGCAGTACTTC
J gene: TRBJ2-7; V gene: TRBV27; clone size: -; D gene: TRBD1; CDR3 protein: CASSLDREYEQYF; CDR3 DNA: TGTGCCAGCAGTTTAGACAGGGAGTACGAGCAGTACTTC
J gene: TRBJ1-2; V gene: TRBV9; clone size: -; D gene: -; CDR3 protein: CASSGAEPPGPGNYGYTF; CDR3 DNA: TGTGCCAGCAGCGGTGCAGAACCCCCGGGACCAGGGAACTATGGCTACACCTTC
J gene: TRBJ1-2; V gene: TRBV5-1; clone size: -; D gene: TRBD1; CDR3 protein: CASSLNPTGTDNYGYTF; CDR3 DNA: TGCGCCAGCAGCTTGAACCCTACCGGGACAGACAACTATGGCTACACCTTC
J gene: TRBJ1-4; V gene: TRBV6-5; clone size: -; D gene: -; CDR3 protein: CASSRQARLGEKLFF; CDR3 DNA: TGTGCCAGCAGCAGACAGGCCCGGTTGGGTGAAAAACTGTTTTTT
J gene: TRBJ1-1; V gene: TRBV2; clone size: few; D gene: -; CDR3 protein: CASSEAGAAFF; CDR3 DNA: TGTGCCAGCAGTGAAGCGGGGGCGGCTTTCTTT
J gene: TRBJ2-7; V gene: TRBV11-2; clone size: -; D gene: -; CDR3 protein: CASSPPRDRGLWEYEQYF; CDR3 DNA: TGTGCCAGCAGCCCGCCGAGGGACCGGGGATTATGGGAGTACGAGCAGTACTTC
J gene: TRBJ1-3; V gene: TRBV5-5; clone size: -; D gene: -; CDR3 protein: CASSLARSSGNTIYF; CDR3 DNA: TGTGCCAGCAGCTTGGCCCGAAGCTCTGGAAACACCATATATTTT
J gene: TRBJ2-1; V gene: TRBV10-3; clone size: -; D gene: TRBD2; CDR3 protein: CAIRTSGGYNEQFF; CDR3 DNA: TGTGCCATCAGAACTAGCGGGGGATACAATGAGCAGTTCTTC
J gene: TRBJ1-1; V gene: TRBV9; clone size: -; D gene: -; CDR3 protein: CASTTGGGPRTEAFF; CDR3 DNA: TGTGCCAGCACCACCGGGGGGGGGCCGAGGACTGAAGCTTTCTTT
J gene: TRBJ2-1; V gene: TRBV1; clone size: -; D gene: -; CDR3 protein: CTSIEFGTSGLCKNEQFF; CDR3 DNA: TGCACCAGCATCGAATTCGGGACTAGCGGGCTCTGCAAAAATGAGCAGTTCTTC
J gene: TRBJ2-5; V gene: TRBV4-2; clone size: -; D gene: -; CDR3 protein: CASSQDSKTATYF; CDR3 DNA: TGTGCCAGCAGCCAAGATTCAAAGACAGCCACGTACTTC
J gene: TRBJ2-5; V gene: TRBV7-2; clone size: -; D gene: TRBD2; CDR3 protein: CASSFPTSGGEATQYF; CDR3 DNA: TGTGCCAGCAGCTTCCCTACTAGCGGGGGGGAGGCGACCCAGTACTTC